The present T cell receptor (beta chain) was sequenced within a study of PD-1 blockade in classical Hodgkin lymphoma. The CDR3 is 14 residues long. With 3 bases clipped from V and 4 bases from J, the junction kept 1 base outside the gene matches. CDR1 and CDR2 (germline): ENHRY, SYGVKD. Broader study findings: Diminished baseline TCR diversity has been reported in newly diagnosed patients relative to healthy donors.

All trial patients relapsed after autologous stem cell transplantation. Assay used: immunoSEQ multiplex PCR; TCRdb lists only in-frame clones, some missing. Among around 28,000 clones, roughly 70% were seen once, and the ten largest hold about a quarter. To note about this clone: Its antigen is not identified.

The sample consisted of peripheral blood mononuclear cells (PBMCs), taken before the second cycle of nivolumab. The V call is TRBV10-3, the J call TRBJ2-5, with 11 bases identical to TRBD2. The sequence was collected from a human donor with classical Hodgkin lymphoma. The CDR3 bases are TGTGCCATCAGTGATCTAGCGGGGGGAGAGACCCAGTACTTC. It specifies CAISDLAGGETQYF.